This is a list of T cell receptor beta chains from one sample in a study of T cells in localized non-small cell lung cancer. Profiling relied on immunoSEQ multiplex PCR, and the TCRdb table lists in-frame clones only, not all of them. The sample consists of tens of thousands of clones, 86% of them appearing once. This specimen was peripheral blood mononuclear cells, taken before any cancer treatment. All receptors come from a male donor aged 60 or over with stage II lung adenocarcinoma. CDR3s include the opening cysteine and the closing phenylalanine or tryptophan. D genes are given only for firm matches. Size values are once, few and many counts, or a class for expanded clones, and some rows have none.

size: NA; J: TRBJ2-1; V: TRBV10-3; D: NA; CDR3: CAIRTQDEQFF; DNA: TGTGCCATCAGGACTCAAGATGAGCAGTTCTTC
size: NA; J: TRBJ1-3; V: TRBV18; D: TRBD1; CDR3: CASSPRTGAPTHSGNTIYF; DNA: TGTGCCAGCTCACCTAGGACAGGGGCCCCAACACACTCTGGAAACACCATATATTTT
size: NA; J: TRBJ1-4; V: TRBV7-9; D: NA; CDR3: CASSPGGGEEKLFF; DNA: TGTGCCAGCAGCCCAGGTGGGGGGGAAGAAAAACTGTTTTTT
size: NA; J: TRBJ2-7; V: TRBV19; D: NA; CDR3: CASSNRDSTYEQYF; DNA: TGTGCCAGTAGCAACCGGGACTCAACCTACGAGCAGTACTTC
size: NA; J: TRBJ2-7; V: TRBV2; D: NA; CDR3: CASRARSGGLSSYEQYF; DNA: TGTGCCAGCAGGGCTCGATCCGGGGGTTTGAGTTCCTACGAGCAGTACTTC
size: NA; J: TRBJ1-2; V: TRBV7-2; D: NA; CDR3: CASSALFGGFNANYGYTF; DNA: TGTGCCAGCAGCGCCCTTTTTGGTGGGTTTAATGCCAACTATGGCTACACCTTC
size: NA; J: TRBJ2-7; V: TRBV27; D: NA; CDR3: CASSLSTTRAEQYF; DNA: TGTGCCAGCAGTTTATCGACGACCCGGGCCGAGCAGTACTTC
size: once; J: TRBJ1-1; V: TRBV6-5; D: NA; CDR3: CASSSTWKGLVEAFF; DNA: TGTGCCAGCAGTTCCACGTGGAAGGGGCTGGTTGAAGCTTTCTTT
size: NA; J: TRBJ1-1; V: TRBV5-1; D: NA; CDR3: CASSLLGQNTEAFF; DNA: TGCGCCAGCAGCTTGCTGGGCCAAAACACTGAAGCTTTCTTT
size: NA; J: TRBJ2-5; V: TRBV6-5; D: NA; CDR3: CASSLRVQETQYF; DNA: TGTGCCAGCAGTCTGAGAGTTCAAGAGACCCAGTACTTC
size: NA; J: TRBJ2-7; V: TRBV5-4; D: TRBD1; CDR3: CASSWDSGSYEQYF; DNA: TGTGCCAGCAGCTGGGACAGTGGCTCCTACGAGCAGTACTTC
size: NA; J: TRBJ1-2; V: TRBV5-6; D: NA; CDR3: CASSLGGLGGYTF; DNA: TGTGCCAGCAGCCTCGGGGGTTTAGGCGGCTACACCTTC
size: NA; J: TRBJ2-5; V: TRBV4-3; D: TRBD2; CDR3: CASSRKMGGEGETQYF; DNA: TGCGCCAGCAGCCGGAAGATGGGGGGGGAGGGAGAGACCCAGTACTTC
size: NA; J: TRBJ1-6; V: TRBV18; D: TRBD1; CDR3: CASSRTGSLGSPLHF; DNA: TGTGCCAGCTCACGGACAGGGTCGTTGGGTTCACCCCTCCACTTT
size: NA; J: TRBJ2-2; V: TRBV5-4; D: NA; CDR3: CASSLPNTGELFF; DNA: TGTGCCAGCAGCTTGCCGAACACCGGGGAGCTGTTTTTT
size: once; J: TRBJ2-1; V: TRBV29-1; D: NA; CDR3: CSGLTVYNEQFF; DNA: TGCAGCGGCCTGACAGTTTACAATGAGCAGTTCTTC
size: once; J: TRBJ2-1; V: TRBV6-1; D: NA; CDR3: CASSEAGREQFF; DNA: TGTGCCAGCAGTGAAGCCGGACGGGAGCAGTTCTTC
size: NA; J: TRBJ2-7; V: TRBV20-1; D: NA; CDR3: CSVGYEQYF; DNA: TGCAGTGTTGGCTACGAGCAGTACTTC
size: NA; J: TRBJ2-7; V: TRBV19; D: TRBD2; CDR3: CASSRSAGGGYEQYF; DNA: TGTGCCAGTAGTAGATCGGCGGGGGGCGGCTACGAGCAGTACTTC
size: NA; J: TRBJ2-1; V: TRBV7-2; D: NA; CDR3: CASSLVRGSEQFF; DNA: TGTGCCAGCAGCTTAGTTAGGGGTTCAGAGCAGTTCTTC
size: once; J: TRBJ2-7; V: TRBV5-1; D: NA; CDR3: CASSLTGSYEQYF; DNA: TGCGCCAGCAGTTTGACAGGTTCCTACGAGCAGTACTTC
size: NA; J: TRBJ2-3; V: TRBV11-2; D: TRBD2; CDR3: CASGLAGVTDTQYF; DNA: TGTGCCAGCGGGCTAGCGGGAGTAACAGATACGCAGTATTTT
size: NA; J: TRBJ2-4; V: TRBV19; D: NA; CDR3: CASSSADLAKNIQYF; DNA: TGTGCCAGTAGTAGCGCGGACCTAGCCAAAAACATTCAGTACTTC
size: NA; J: TRBJ1-1; V: TRBV7-9; D: NA; CDR3: CASSPRSGGTEAFF; DNA: TGTGCCAGCAGCCCCCGGTCGGGCGGGACTGAAGCTTTCTTT
size: NA; J: TRBJ1-2; V: TRBV19; D: NA; CDR3: CASSIDWQGLGYTF; DNA: TGTGCCAGTAGTATAGATTGGCAGGGCCTTGGCTACACCTTC
size: NA; J: TRBJ2-3; V: TRBV11-1; D: NA; CDR3: CASSLGGGTDSDTQYF; DNA: TGTGCCAGCAGCTTAGGCGGCGGGACAGACTCAGATACGCAGTATTTT
size: NA; J: TRBJ1-5; V: TRBV4-1; D: NA; CDR3: CASSQFRAAGSLNNQPQHF; DNA: TGCGCCAGCAGCCAATTCCGGGCTGCCGGCAGTCTCAATAATCAGCCCCAGCATTTT
size: once; J: TRBJ1-4; V: TRBV2; D: NA; CDR3: CASSEYGEKLFF; DNA: TGTGCCAGCAGTGAGTACGGTGAAAAACTGTTTTTT
size: NA; J: TRBJ2-1; V: TRBV4-1; D: TRBD1; CDR3: CASSQGQQAGGAGEQFF; DNA: TGCGCCAGCAGCCAAGGCCAGCAGGCAGGGGGTGCGGGTGAGCAGTTCTTC
size: NA; J: TRBJ2-2; V: TRBV10-3; D: NA; CDR3: CAISKVPNTGELFF; DNA: TGTGCCATCAGCAAAGTCCCTAACACCGGGGAGCTGTTTTTT
size: NA; J: TRBJ2-1; V: TRBV4-2; D: NA; CDR3: CASSQENSNFYNEQFF; DNA: TGTGCCAGCAGCCAAGAGAACAGTAATTTTTACAATGAGCAGTTCTTC
size: NA; J: TRBJ2-3; V: TRBV5-1; D: TRBD1; CDR3: CASRQGAREDTQYF; DNA: TGCGCCAGCCGACAGGGGGCAAGGGAAGATACGCAGTATTTT
size: NA; J: TRBJ2-3; V: TRBV19; D: NA; CDR3: CATSGRGLTDTQYF; DNA: TGTGCCACCTCCGGTCGGGGGCTCACAGATACGCAGTATTTT
size: NA; J: TRBJ2-7; V: TRBV20-1; D: NA; CDR3: CSARGRGAKDF; DNA: TGCAGTGCTAGAGGTCGAGGAGCTAAAGACTTC
size: NA; J: TRBJ2-7; V: TRBV11-2; D: NA; CDR3: CASSPGLTLSHEQYF; DNA: TGTGCCAGCAGCCCTGGACTAACCCTCAGCCACGAGCAGTACTTC
size: NA; J: TRBJ2-7; V: TRBV5-5; D: NA; CDR3: CASSLFVWSGEYEQYF; DNA: TGTGCCAGCAGCTTGTTCGTCTGGTCGGGCGAGTACGAGCAGTACTTC
size: NA; J: TRBJ1-5; V: TRBV27; D: NA; CDR3: CASSLSARASQPQHF; DNA: TGTGCCAGCAGTTTATCGGCCAGGGCGTCCCAGCCCCAGCATTTT
size: NA; J: TRBJ1-2; V: TRBV7-9; D: TRBD1; CDR3: CASSLSPTGIYGYTF; DNA: TGTGCCAGCAGCTTAAGCCCGACAGGGATCTATGGCTACACCTTC
size: NA; J: TRBJ2-1; V: TRBV7-2; D: NA; CDR3: CASSLESSYNEQFF; DNA: TGTGCCAGCAGCTTAGAGTCCTCCTACAATGAGCAGTTCTTC
size: NA; J: TRBJ2-3; V: TRBV6-5; D: NA; CDR3: CASSYSSVATDTQYF; DNA: TGTGCCAGCAGTTACTCGAGCGTGGCCACAGATACGCAGTATTTT
size: NA; J: TRBJ2-7; V: TRBV6-6; D: NA; CDR3: CASSYIVGGASEQYF; DNA: TGTGCCAGCAGTTACATAGTTGGCGGGGCCAGCGAGCAGTACTTC
size: NA; J: TRBJ2-1; V: TRBV5-6; D: NA; CDR3: CASSLGFEGKFF; DNA: TGTGCCAGCAGCTTGGGATTCGAGGGCAAGTTCTTC
size: NA; J: TRBJ2-6; V: TRBV7-2; D: NA; CDR3: CASSLELSSGANVLTF; DNA: TGTGCCAGCAGCTTAGAATTGAGCTCTGGGGCCAACGTCCTGACTTTC
size: once; J: TRBJ1-1; V: TRBV30; D: TRBD1; CDR3: CAWTEDRDDTEAFF; DNA: TGTGCCTGGACCGAGGACAGGGACGACACTGAAGCTTTCTTT
size: NA; J: TRBJ2-1; V: TRBV6-6; D: TRBD1; CDR3: CASSWTGRSYNEQFF; DNA: TGTGCCAGCAGTTGGACAGGGAGGTCCTACAATGAGCAGTTCTTC
size: NA; J: TRBJ1-5; V: TRBV28; D: TRBD1; CDR3: CASSPGTGLQPQHF; DNA: TGTGCCAGCAGTCCCGGGACAGGGCTCCAGCCCCAGCATTTT
size: NA; J: TRBJ2-2; V: TRBV5-6; D: NA; CDR3: CASYYRDPNTGELFF; DNA: TGTGCCAGCTATTACAGGGATCCGAACACCGGGGAGCTGTTTTTT
size: NA; J: TRBJ2-1; V: TRBV25-1; D: TRBD2; CDR3: CASSEFGAGEAKDNEQFF; DNA: TGTGCCAGCAGTGAATTCGGTGCGGGAGAGGCTAAAGACAATGAGCAGTTCTTC
size: NA; J: TRBJ1-4; V: TRBV28; D: TRBD1; CDR3: CASLLPKPPTGEPEKLFF; DNA: TGTGCCAGCCTTCTACCAAAACCTCCGACAGGGGAACCTGAAAAACTGTTTTTT
size: NA; J: TRBJ2-1; V: TRBV5-1; D: NA; CDR3: CASSKTGESYNEQFF; DNA: TGCGCCAGCAGCAAGACGGGGGAGTCCTACAATGAGCAGTTCTTC
size: NA; J: TRBJ1-6; V: TRBV30; D: NA; CDR3: CAWTYGVGSPLHF; DNA: TGTGCCTGGACCTATGGGGTAGGATCACCCCTCCACTTT
size: NA; J: TRBJ1-1; V: TRBV7-9; D: NA; CDR3: CASGVWGTTEAFF; DNA: TGTGCCAGCGGGGTGTGGGGGACGACTGAAGCTTTCTTT
size: NA; J: TRBJ2-3; V: TRBV6-5; D: TRBD2; CDR3: CASRKERGFTDTQYF; DNA: TGTGCCAGCCGGAAGGAGCGGGGATTCACAGATACGCAGTATTTT
size: NA; J: TRBJ1-1; V: TRBV19; D: NA; CDR3: CASSFNLNTEAFF; DNA: TGTGCCAGTAGCTTCAACCTGAACACTGAAGCTTTCTTT
size: once; J: TRBJ1-1; V: TRBV19; D: NA; CDR3: CASSIGWGDTEAFF; DNA: TGTGCCAGTAGTATAGGGTGGGGGGACACTGAAGCTTTCTTT
size: NA; J: TRBJ1-4; V: TRBV19; D: TRBD1; CDR3: CASSSGQGIHEKLFF; DNA: TGTGCCAGTAGCTCGGGACAGGGGATTCATGAAAAACTGTTTTTT
size: NA; J: TRBJ2-4; V: TRBV7-2; D: NA; CDR3: CASSPRQDGAKNIQYF; DNA: TGTGCCAGCAGCCCAAGACAGGACGGAGCCAAAAACATTCAGTACTTC
size: NA; J: TRBJ2-1; V: TRBV5-1; D: TRBD2; CDR3: CASSLGSGSTSYNEQFF; DNA: TGCGCCAGCAGCCTGGGTAGCGGGAGTACGTCCTACAATGAGCAGTTCTTC
size: NA; J: TRBJ2-7; V: TRBV28; D: TRBD2; CDR3: CASSFALAGLSYEQYF; DNA: TGTGCCAGCAGTTTTGCTCTAGCGGGCCTCTCCTACGAGCAGTACTTC